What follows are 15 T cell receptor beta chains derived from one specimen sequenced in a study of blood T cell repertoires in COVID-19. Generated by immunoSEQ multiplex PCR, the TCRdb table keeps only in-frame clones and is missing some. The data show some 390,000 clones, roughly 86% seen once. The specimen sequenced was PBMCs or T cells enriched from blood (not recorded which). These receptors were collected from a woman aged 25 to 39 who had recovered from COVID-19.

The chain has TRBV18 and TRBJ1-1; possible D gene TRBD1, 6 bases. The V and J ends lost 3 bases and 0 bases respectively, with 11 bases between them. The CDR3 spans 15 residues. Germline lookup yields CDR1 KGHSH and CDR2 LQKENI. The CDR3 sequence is CASSPGQSLNTEAFF. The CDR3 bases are TGTGCCAGCTCACCTGGACAGAGTTTGAACACTGAAGCTTTCTTT.

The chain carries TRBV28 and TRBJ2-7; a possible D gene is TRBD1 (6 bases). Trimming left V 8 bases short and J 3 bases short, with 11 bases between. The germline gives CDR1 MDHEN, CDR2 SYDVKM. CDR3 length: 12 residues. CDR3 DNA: TGTGCCAGCCGGACAGCCCTCTACGAGCAGTACTTC. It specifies CASRTALYEQYF.

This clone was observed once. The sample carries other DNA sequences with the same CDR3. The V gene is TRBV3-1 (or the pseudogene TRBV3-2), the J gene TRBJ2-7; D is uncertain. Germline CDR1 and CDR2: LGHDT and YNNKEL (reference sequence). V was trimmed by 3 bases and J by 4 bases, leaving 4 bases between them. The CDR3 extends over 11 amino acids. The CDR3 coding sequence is TGTGCCAGCAGCCAGAGTTACGAGCAGTACTTC. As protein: CASSQSYEQYF.

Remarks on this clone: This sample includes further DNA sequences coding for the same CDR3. DNA of the CDR3: TGCGCCAGCAGCCTCGGGACTAGCGGGAACACCGGGGAGCTGTTTTTT. It encodes CASSLGTSGNTGELFF. This chain uses TRBV5-1 with TRBJ2-2; TRBD2 aligns across 11 bases. Trimming cost V 4 bases and J 1 base; bases outside gene matches: 3. Germline assignment: CDR1 SGHRS and CDR2 YFSETQ. CDR3 length equals 16 residues.

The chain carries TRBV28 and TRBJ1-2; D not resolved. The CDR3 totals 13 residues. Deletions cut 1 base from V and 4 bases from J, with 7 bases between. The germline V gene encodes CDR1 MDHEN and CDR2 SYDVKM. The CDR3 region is CASSLSSTYGYTF. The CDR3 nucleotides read TGTGCCAGCAGTTTATCCAGTACCTATGGCTACACCTTC.

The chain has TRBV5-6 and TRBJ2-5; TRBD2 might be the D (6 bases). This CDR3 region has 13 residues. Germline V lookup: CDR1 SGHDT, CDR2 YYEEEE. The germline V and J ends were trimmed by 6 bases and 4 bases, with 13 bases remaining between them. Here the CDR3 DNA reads TGTGCCAGCAAGTGGGGGGTAGGAGAGACCCAGTACTTC. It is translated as CASKWGVGETQYF.

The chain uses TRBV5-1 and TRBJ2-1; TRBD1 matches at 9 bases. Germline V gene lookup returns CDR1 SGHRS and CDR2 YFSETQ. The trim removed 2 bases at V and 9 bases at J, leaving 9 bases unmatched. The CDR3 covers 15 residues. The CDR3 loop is CASSFTGQGGGEQFF. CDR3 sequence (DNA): TGCGCCAGCAGCTTTACGGGACAGGGTGGAGGTGAGCAGTTCTTC.

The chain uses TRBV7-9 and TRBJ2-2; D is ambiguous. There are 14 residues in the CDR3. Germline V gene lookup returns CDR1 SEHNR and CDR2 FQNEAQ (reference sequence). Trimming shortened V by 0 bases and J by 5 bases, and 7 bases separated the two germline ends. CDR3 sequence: CASSLAWQTGELFF. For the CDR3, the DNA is TGTGCCAGCAGCTTAGCGTGGCAGACCGGGGAGCTGTTTTTT.

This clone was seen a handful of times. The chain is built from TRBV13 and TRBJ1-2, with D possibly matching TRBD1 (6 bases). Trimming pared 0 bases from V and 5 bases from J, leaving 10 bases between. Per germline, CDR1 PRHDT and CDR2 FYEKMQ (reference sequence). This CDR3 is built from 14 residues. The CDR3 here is CASSLGQGQYGYTF. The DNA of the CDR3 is TGTGCCAGCAGCTTAGGGCAGGGGCAATATGGCTACACCTTC.

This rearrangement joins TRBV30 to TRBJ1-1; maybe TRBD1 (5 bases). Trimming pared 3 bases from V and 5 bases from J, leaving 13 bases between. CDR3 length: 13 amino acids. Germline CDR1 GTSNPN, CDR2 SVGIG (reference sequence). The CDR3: CAWRKARVTEAFF. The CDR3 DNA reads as TGTGCCTGGAGAAAAGCCAGGGTAACTGAAGCTTTCTTT.

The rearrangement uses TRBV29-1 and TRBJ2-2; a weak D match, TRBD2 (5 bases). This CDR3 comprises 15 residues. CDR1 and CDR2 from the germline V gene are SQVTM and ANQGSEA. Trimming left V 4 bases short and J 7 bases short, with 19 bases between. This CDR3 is CSVVSGAGSGGELFF. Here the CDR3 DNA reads TGCAGCGTTGTGAGCGGCGCTGGGAGTGGCGGGGAGCTGTTTTTT.

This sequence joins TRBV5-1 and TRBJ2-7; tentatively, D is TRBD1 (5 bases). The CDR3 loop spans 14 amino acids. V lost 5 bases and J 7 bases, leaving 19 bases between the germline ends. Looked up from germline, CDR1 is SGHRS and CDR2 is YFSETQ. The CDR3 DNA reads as TGCGCCAGCAGTTGGGGCATTCCCGGGTGGGAGCAGTACTTC. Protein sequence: CASSWGIPGWEQYF.

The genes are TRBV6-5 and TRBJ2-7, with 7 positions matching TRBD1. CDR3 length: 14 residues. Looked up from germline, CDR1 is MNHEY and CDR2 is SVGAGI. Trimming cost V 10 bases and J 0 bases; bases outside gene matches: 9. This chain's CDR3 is CATNPGTVSYEQYF. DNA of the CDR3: TGTGCCACTAACCCCGGGACAGTCTCCTACGAGCAGTACTTC.

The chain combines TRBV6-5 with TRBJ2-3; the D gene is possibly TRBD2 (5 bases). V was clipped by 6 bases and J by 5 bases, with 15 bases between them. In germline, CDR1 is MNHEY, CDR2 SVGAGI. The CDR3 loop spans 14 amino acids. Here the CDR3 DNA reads TGTGCCAGCAGGCAAAGGAGGTTAGAAGATACGCAGTATTTT. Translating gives CASRQRRLEDTQYF.

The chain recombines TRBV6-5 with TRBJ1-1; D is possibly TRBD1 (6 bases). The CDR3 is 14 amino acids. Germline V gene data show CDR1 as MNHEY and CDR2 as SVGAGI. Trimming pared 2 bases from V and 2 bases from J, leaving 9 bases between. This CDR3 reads CASSYTGTNTEAFF. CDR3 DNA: TGTGCCAGCAGTTACACAGGGACCAACACTGAAGCTTTCTTT.